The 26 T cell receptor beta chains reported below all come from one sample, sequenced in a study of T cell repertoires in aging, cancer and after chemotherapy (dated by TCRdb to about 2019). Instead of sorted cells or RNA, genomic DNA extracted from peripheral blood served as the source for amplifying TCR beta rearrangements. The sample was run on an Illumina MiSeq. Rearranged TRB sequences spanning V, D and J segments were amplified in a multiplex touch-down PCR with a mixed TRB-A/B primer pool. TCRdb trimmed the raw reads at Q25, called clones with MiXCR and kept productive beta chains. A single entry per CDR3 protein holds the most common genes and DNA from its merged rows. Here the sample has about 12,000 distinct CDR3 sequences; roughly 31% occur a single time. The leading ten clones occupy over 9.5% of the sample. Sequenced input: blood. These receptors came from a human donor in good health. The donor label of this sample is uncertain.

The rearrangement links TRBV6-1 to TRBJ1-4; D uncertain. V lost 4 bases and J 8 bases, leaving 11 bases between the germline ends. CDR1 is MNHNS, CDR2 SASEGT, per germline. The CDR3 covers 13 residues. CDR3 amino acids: CASSVWGGEKLFF. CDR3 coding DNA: TGTGCCAGCAGTGTTTGGGGAGGGGAAAAACTGTTTTTT.

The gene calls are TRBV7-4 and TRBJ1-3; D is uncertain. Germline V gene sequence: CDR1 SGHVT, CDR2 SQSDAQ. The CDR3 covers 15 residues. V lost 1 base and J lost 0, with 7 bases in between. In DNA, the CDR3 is TGTGCCAGCAGCTTAGGCACACCCTCTGGAAACACCATATATTTT. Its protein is CASSLGTPSGNTIYF.

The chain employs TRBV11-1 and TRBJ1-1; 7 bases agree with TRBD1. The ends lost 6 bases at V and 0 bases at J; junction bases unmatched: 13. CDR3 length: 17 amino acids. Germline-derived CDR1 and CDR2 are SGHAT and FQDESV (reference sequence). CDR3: CASSHTGVLGVNTEAFF. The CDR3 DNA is TGTGCCAGCAGTCATACAGGGGTTTTGGGGGTGAACACTGAAGCTTTCTTT.

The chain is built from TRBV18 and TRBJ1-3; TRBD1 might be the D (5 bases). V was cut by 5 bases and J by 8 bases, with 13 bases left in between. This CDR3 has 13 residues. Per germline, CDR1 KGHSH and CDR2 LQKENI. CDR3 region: CASSSRDGDTIYF. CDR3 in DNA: TGTGCCAGCTCATCCAGGGACGGCGACACCATATATTTT.

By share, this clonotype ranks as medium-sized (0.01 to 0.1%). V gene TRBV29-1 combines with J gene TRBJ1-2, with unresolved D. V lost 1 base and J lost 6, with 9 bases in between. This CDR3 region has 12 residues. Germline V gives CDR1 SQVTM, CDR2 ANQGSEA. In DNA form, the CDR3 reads TGCAGCGTTGAAGGGGGAGGTGATGGCTACACCTTC. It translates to CSVEGGGDGYTF.

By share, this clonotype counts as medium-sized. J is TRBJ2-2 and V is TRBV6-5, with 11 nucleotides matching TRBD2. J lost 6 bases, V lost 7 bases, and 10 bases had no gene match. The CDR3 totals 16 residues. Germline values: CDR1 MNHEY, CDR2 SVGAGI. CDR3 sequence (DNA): TGTGCCAGCACAGCAAAGACTAGCGGGGAGGCCGGGGAGCTGTTTTTT. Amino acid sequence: CASTAKTSGEAGELFF.

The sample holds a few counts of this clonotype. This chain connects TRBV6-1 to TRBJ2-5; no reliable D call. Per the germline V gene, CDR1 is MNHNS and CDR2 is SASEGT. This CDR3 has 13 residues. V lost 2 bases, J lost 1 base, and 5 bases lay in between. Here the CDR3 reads CASSELPQETQYF. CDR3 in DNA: TGTGCCAGCAGTGAACTCCCCCAAGAGACCCAGTACTTC.

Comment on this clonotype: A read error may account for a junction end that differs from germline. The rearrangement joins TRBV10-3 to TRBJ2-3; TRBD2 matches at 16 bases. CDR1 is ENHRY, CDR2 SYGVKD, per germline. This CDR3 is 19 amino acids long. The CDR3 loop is CASSEGTSGGATRTDTQYF. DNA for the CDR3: TGTGCCAGCAGTGAAGGGACTAGCGGGGGGGCAACTAGGACAGATACGCAGTATTTT.

For the CDR3, the DNA is TGTGCCACGGGACAGGGGTTGCTAGCGGGGGTTCAAGAGACCCAGTACTTC. This sequence encodes CATGQGLLAGVQETQYF. The rearrangement joins TRBV24-1 to TRBJ2-5, with D perhaps matching TRBD1 or TRBD2 (10 bases each). CDR1 is KGHDR, CDR2 SFDVKD, per germline. The CDR3 sequence is 17 residues long. V gave up 10 bases and J gave up 2 bases, with 25 bases separating them.

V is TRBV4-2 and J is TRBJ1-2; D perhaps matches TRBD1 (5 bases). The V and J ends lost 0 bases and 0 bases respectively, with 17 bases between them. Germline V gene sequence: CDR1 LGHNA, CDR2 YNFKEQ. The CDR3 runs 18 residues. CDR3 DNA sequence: TGTGCCAGCAGCCAAGAAGGGCAGGGCTTAGGAGCTAACTATGGCTACACCTTC. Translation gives CASSQEGQGLGANYGYTF.

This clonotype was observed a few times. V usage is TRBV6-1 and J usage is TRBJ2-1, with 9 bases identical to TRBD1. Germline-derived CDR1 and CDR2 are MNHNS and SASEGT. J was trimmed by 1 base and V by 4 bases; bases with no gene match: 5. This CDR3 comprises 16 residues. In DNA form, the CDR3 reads TGTGCCAGCAGTGGAAACAGGGGGCTGTCCTACAATGAGCAGTTCTTC. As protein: CASSGNRGLSYNEQFF.

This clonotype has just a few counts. The CDR3 DNA sequence: TGTGCCAGCAGTGGATTAACCCCCAAACTGTTTTTT. This gives the protein CASSGLTPKLFF. V and J are TRBV6-1 and TRBJ1-4; no clear D gene. Trimming shortened V by 4 bases and J by 11 bases, and 11 bases separated the two germline ends. In germline, CDR1 is MNHNS, CDR2 SASEGT. The CDR3 loop spans 12 amino acids.

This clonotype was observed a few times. The CDR3: CASSYPAGAHEAFF. The CDR3 DNA reads TGTGCCAGCAGTTATCCGGCAGGGGCGCATGAAGCTTTCTTT. The V gene is TRBV6-5, the J gene TRBJ1-1; weak D call: TRBD1 (6 bases). There are 14 residues in the CDR3. The germline V gene has CDR1 MNHEY and CDR2 SVGAGI. Trimming took 3 bases from V and 7 from J, leaving 15 bases between them.

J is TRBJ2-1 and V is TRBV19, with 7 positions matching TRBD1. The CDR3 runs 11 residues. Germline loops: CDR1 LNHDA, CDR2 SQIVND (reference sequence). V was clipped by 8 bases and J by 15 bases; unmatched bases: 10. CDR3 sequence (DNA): TGTGCCAGTTCAGGGGGAATTATCAGGTTCTTC. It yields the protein CASSGGIIRFF.

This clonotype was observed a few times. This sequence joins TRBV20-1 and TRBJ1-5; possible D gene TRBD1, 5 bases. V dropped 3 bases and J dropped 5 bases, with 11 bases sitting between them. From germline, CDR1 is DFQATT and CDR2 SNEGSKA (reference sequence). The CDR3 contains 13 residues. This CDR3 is CSASSWGHQPQHF. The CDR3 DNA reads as TGCAGTGCTAGCTCTTGGGGCCATCAGCCCCAGCATTTT.

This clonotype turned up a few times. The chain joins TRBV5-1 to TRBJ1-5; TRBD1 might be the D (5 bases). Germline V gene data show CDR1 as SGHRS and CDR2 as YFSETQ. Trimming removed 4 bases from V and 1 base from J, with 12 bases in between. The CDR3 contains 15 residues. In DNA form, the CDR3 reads TGCGCCAGCAGCCCGAGGGGCGGAAGCAATCAGCCCCAGCATTTT. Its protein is CASSPRGGSNQPQHF.

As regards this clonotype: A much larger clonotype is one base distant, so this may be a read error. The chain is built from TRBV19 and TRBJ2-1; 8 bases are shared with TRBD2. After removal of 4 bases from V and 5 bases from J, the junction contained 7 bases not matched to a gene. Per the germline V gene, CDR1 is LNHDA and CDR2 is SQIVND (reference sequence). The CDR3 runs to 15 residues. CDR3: CASSRWTSSHNEQFF. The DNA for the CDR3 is TGTGCCAGTAGTAGGTGGACTAGCAGTCACAATGAGCAGTTCTTC.

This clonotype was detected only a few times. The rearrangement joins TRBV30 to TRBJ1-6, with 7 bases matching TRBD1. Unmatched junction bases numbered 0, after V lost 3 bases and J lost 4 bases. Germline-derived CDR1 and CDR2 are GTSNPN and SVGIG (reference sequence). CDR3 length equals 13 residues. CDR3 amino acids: CAWRGQYNSPLHF. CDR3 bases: TGTGCCTGGAGGGGACAGTATAATTCACCCCTCCACTTT.

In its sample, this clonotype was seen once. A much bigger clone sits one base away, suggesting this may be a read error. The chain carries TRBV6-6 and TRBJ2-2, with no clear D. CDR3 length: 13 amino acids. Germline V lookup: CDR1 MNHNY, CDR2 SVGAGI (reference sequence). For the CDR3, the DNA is TGTGTCAGCAGCGCTAGTGTGGCCGGGGAGCTGTTTTTT. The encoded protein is CVSSASVAGELFF.

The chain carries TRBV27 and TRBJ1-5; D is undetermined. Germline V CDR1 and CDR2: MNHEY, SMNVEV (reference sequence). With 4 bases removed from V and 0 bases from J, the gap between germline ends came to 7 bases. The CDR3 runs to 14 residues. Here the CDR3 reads CASSSQYSNQPQHF. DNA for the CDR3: TGTGCCAGCAGTTCTCAGTATAGCAATCAGCCCCAGCATTTT.

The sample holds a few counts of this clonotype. The CDR3 coding sequence is TGTGCCAGCAGTATGACGGACTGGGGCGAGCAGTACTTC. Residues: CASSMTDWGEQYF. The chain combines TRBV12-3 or TRBV12-4 with TRBJ2-7; tentatively, D is TRBD2 (5 bases). This CDR3 has 13 amino acids. Trimming took 5 bases from V and 6 from J, leaving 14 bases between them.

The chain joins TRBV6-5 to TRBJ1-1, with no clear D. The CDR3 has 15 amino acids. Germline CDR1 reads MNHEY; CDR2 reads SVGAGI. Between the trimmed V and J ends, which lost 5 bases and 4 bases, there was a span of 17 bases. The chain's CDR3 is CASSELWRETTEAFF. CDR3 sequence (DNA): TGTGCCAGCAGTGAGCTGTGGAGGGAAACCACTGAAGCTTTCTTT.

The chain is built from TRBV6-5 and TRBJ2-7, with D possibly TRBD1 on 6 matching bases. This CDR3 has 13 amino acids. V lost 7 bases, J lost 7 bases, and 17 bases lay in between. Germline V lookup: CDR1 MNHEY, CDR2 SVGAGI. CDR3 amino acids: CASTDPGVREQYF. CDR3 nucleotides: TGTGCCAGCACCGACCCAGGGGTGAGGGAGCAGTACTTC.

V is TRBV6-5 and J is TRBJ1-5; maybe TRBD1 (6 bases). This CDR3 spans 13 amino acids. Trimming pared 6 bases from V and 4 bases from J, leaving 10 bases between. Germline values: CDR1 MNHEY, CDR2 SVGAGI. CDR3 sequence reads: CASRGTLNQPQHF. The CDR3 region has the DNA TGTGCCAGCAGAGGGACACTTAATCAGCCCCAGCATTTT.

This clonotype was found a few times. CDR3 protein: CASTRGQGASEAFF. The CDR3 DNA reads as TGTGCCAGCACCCGAGGACAGGGGGCATCTGAAGCTTTCTTT. The rearrangement uses TRBV5-6 and TRBJ1-1; 11 bases map to TRBD1. The CDR3 has 14 residues. V was pared by 6 bases and J by 6 bases, with 7 bases of the junction left unmatched. Germline CDR1 is SGHDT and CDR2 is YYEEEE. Together with reference TRBV5-6 and TRBJ1-1, the CDR3 gives the full variable domain: DAGVTQSPTHLIKTRGQQVTLRCSPKSGHDTVSWYQQALGQGPQFIFQYYEEEERQRGNFPDRFSGHQFPNYSSELNVNALLLGDSALYLCASTRGQGASEAFFGQGTRLTVV.

For the CDR3, the DNA is TGTGCCAGCTCACCTGACAGCCGCTCTGGAAACACCATATATTTT. Protein: CASSPDSRSGNTIYF. V usage is TRBV18 and J usage is TRBJ1-3; weak D call: TRBD1 (5 bases). Germline V CDR1 and CDR2: KGHSH, LQKENI. V was trimmed by 3 bases and J by 0 bases, leaving 9 bases between them. The CDR3 spans 15 residues. The full variable domain, completed using reference TRBV18 and TRBJ1-3, is NAGVMQNPRHLVRRRGQEARLRCSPMKGHSHVYWYRQLPEEGLKFMVYLQKENIIDESGMPKERFSAEFPKEGPSILRIQQVVRGDSAAYFCASSPDSRSGNTIYFGEGSWLTVV.